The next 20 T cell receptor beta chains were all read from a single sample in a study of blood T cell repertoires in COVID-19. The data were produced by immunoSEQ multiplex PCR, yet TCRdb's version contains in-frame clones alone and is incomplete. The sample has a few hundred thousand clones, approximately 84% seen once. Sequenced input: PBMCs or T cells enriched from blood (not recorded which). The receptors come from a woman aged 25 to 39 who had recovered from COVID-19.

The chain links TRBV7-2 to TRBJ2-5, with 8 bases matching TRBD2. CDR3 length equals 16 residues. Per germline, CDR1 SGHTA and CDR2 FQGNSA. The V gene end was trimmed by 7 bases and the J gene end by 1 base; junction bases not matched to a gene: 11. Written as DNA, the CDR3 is TGTGCCAGCAAGAGGGCGGGGGGCACTTCCCAAGAGACCCAGTACTTC. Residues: CASKRAGGTSQETQYF.

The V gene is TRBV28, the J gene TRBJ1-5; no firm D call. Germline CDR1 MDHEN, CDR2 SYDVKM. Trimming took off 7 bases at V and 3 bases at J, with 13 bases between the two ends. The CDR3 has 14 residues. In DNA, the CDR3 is TGTGCCAGCAACGCTCACAAAACCAATCAGCCCCAGCATTTT. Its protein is CASNAHKTNQPQHF.

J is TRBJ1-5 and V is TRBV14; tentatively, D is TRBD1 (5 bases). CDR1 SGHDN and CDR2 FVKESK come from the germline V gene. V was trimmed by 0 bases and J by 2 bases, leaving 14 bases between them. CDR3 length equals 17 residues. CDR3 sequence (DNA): TGTGCCAGCAGCCAAGATGGGTGGGGCGAGGGCAATCAGCCCCAGCATTTT. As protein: CASSQDGWGEGNQPQHF.

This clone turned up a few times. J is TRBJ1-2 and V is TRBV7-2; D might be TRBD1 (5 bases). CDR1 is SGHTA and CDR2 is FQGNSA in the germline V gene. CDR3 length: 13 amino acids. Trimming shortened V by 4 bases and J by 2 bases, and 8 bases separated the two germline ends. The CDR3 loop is CASSSQANYGYTF. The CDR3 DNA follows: TGTGCCAGCAGCTCACAGGCGAACTATGGCTACACCTTC.

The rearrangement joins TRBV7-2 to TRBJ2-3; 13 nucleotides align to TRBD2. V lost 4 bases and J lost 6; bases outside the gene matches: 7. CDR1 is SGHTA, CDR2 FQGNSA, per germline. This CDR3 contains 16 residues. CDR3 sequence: CASSSRLAGGWDTQYF. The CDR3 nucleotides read TGTGCCAGCAGCTCCCGACTAGCGGGGGGTTGGGATACGCAGTATTTT.

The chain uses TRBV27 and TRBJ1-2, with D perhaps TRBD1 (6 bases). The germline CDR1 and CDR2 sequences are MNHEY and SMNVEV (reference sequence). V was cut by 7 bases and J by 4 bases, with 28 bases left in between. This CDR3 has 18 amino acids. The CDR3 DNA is TGTGCCAGCAACCCCCGTATGAGACAGGCGGCCTTCACCTATGGCTACACCTTC. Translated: CASNPRMRQAAFTYGYTF.

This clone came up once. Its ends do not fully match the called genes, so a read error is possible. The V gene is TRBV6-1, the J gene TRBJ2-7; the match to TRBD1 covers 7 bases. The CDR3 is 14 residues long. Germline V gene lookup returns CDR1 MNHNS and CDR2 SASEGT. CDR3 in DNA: TGTGCCAGCAGGGAAGTGGGACAGACCTACGAGCAGTACTTC. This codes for CASREVGQTYEQYF.

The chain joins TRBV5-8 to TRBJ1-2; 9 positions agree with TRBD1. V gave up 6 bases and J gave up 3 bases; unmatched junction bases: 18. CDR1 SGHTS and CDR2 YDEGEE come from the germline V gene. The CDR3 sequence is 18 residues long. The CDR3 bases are TGTGCCAGCAAGAATGTGGGGCAAAGGGACAGGGTATACTATGGCTACACCTTC. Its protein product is CASKNVGQRDRVYYGYTF.

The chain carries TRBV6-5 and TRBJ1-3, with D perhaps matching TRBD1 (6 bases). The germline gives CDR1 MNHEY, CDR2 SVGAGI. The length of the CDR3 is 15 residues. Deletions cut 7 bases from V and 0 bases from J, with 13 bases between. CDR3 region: CASIRDTLSGNTIYF. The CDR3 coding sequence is TGTGCCAGCATTAGGGACACCCTCTCTGGAAACACCATATATTTT.

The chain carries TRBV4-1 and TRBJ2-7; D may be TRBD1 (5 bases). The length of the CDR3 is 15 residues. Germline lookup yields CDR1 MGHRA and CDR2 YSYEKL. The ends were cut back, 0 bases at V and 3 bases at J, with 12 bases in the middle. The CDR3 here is CASSQERAGNYEQYF. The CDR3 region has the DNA TGCGCCAGCAGCCAAGAAAGGGCAGGGAACTACGAGCAGTACTTC.

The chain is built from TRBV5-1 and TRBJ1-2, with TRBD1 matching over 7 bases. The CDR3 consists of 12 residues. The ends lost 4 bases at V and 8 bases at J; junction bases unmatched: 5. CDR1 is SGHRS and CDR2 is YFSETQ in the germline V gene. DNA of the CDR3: TGCGCCAGCAGCGTCGACAGGGACGGCTACACCTTC. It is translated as CASSVDRDGYTF.

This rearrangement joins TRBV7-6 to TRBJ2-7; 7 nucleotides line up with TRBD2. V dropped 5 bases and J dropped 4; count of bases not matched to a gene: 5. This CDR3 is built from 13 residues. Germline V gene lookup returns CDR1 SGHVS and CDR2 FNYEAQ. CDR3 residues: CASSPGGLYEQYF. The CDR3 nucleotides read TGTGCCAGCAGCCCGGGAGGCTTGTACGAGCAGTACTTC.

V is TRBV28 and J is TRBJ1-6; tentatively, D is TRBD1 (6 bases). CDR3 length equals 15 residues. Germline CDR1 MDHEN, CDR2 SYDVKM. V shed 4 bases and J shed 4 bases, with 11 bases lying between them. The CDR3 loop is CASSSRGLYNSPLHF. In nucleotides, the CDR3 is TGTGCCAGCAGTTCCAGGGGTCTATATAATTCACCCCTCCACTTT. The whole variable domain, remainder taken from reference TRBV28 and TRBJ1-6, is DVKVTQSSRYLVKRTGEKVFLECVQDMDHENMFWYRQDPGLGLRLIYFSYDVKMKEKGDIPEGYSVSREKKERFSLILESASTNQTSMYLCASSSRGLYNSPLHFGNGTRLTVT.

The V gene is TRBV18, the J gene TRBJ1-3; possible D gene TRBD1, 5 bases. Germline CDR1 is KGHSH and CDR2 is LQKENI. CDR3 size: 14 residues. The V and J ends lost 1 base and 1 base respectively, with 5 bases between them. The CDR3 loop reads CASSPQGSGNTIYF. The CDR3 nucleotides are TGTGCCAGCTCACCACAGGGGTCTGGAAACACCATATATTTT.

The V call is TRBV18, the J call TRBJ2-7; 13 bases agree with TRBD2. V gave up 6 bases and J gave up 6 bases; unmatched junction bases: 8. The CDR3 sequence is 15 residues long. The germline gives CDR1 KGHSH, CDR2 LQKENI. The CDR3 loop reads CASSLGLAGYGEQYF. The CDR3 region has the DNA TGTGCCAGCTCGCTGGGACTAGCGGGGTATGGCGAGCAGTACTTC.

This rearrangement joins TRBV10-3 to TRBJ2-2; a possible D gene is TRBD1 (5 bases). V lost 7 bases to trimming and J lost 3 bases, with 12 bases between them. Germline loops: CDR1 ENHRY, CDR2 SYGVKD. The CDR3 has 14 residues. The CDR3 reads CAITARVDTGELFF. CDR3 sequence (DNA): TGTGCCATCACGGCCAGGGTAGACACCGGGGAGCTGTTTTTT.

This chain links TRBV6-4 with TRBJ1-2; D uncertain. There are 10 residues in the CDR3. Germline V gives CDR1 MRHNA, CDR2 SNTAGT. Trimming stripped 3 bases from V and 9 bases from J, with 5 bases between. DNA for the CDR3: TGTGCCAGCAGTGAAACAAGCTACACCTTC. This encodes CASSETSYTF.

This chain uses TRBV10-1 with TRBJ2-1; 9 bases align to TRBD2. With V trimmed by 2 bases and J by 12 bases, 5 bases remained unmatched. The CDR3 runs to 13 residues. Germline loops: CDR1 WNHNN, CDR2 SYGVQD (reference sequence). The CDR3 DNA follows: TGCGCCAGCAGTGAGCGACTAGCGGTAAGGCAGTTCTTC. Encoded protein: CASSERLAVRQFF.

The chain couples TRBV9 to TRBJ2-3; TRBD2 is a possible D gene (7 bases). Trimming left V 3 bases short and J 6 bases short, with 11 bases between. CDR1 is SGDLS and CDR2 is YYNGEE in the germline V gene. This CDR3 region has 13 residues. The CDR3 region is CASSARGADTQYF. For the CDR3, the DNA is TGTGCCAGCAGCGCCCGGGGGGCTGATACGCAGTATTTT. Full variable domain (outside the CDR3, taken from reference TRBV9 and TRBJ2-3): DSGVTQTPKHLITATGQRVTLRCSPRSGDLSVYWYQQSLDQGLQFLIQYYNGEERAKGNILERFSAQQFPDLHSELNLSSLELGDSALYFCASSARGADTQYFGPGTRLTVL.

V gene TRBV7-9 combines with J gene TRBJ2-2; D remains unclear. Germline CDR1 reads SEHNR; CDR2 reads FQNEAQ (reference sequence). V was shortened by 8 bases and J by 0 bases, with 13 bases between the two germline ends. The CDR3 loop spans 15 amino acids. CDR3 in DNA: TGTGCCAGCTTCTCAGGTTTCACGAACACCGGGGAGCTGTTTTTT. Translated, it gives CASFSGFTNTGELFF.